This T cell receptor (beta chain) derives from a study of blood T cells in healthy people across ages. Study context: Every two T cells gave about one barcoded beta molecule via template switching.

A second about 7 to 11 cycle PCR used barcoded and J-beta primers. From the 5' RACE reads, TCRdb called clonotypes with MiXCR, one entry per CDR3 protein. Of more than 600,000 distinct CDR3 sequences in the sample, 20% to 30% were seen once. The sample was also linked to a second study, of T cells of mothers and their children. This second report adds: Biologically related mothers and children overlapped slightly more than unrelated pairs, a non-significant difference.

This sequence originates from a boy younger than 18 in good health. The sequenced sample consisted of blood.

CDR3 region: CSARRTTTSYEQYF. CDR3 nucleotides: TGCAGTGCTAGACGAACTACCACATCCTACGAGCAGTACTTC. The chain employs TRBV20-1 and TRBJ2-5; D unresolved. TRBJ2-7 matches the DNA end more closely, so the J call is doubtful. CDR3 length: 14 amino acids. Germline loops: CDR1 DFQATT, CDR2 SNEGSKA (reference sequence).